The sequence of this TCR beta chain was determined in a study of CD8+ T cells in alopecia areata (dated by TCRdb to the late 2010s). With regard to the full study: The treated patients took part in an open-label pilot trial in which moderate-to-severe alopecia areata was treated with oral tofacitinib at 5 to 10 mg twice daily. Tofacitinib was administered for 6 to 18 months, and 6 months of follow-up off drug were then conducted to assess delayed response and recurrence. The study used high-throughput TCRbeta sequencing to examine T cell clonal expansion in alopecia areata, in both the C3H/HeJ mouse model and human patients. In humans, TCRbeta sequencing was performed on scalp tissue and on sorted CD4+ and CD8+ peripheral blood T cells from healthy controls and from patients with patchy or totalis/universalis alopecia areata. Biopsies were taken from tofacitinib-treated patients at baseline and again at 4 and 24 weeks into treatment, and several of those patients also had a later scalp biopsy. Scalp clonality was compared among normal scalp (n=4), patchy alopecia areata scalp (n=8), and alopecia totalis/universalis scalp (n=8). The RNA source kit depended on sample type: the PAXgene miRNA kit for fixed scalp, the miRNeasy kit for PBMCs, and the RNeasy kit for mouse skin. TCRbeta CDR3 regions were amplified by immunoSEQ multiplex PCR with 35 Vbeta forward and 13 Jbeta reverse primers.

The paper's findings and limits, for the study overall: Compared with normal scalp, lesional scalp had higher clonality and more expanded CD8+ clones, particularly in alopecia totalis/universalis, a pattern that suggests antigenic drive. Unlike mouse skin, where gammadelta T cells dominate, normal human skin contains resident alphabeta T cells that get sequenced too, which complicates analysis of the scalp TCR repertoire. Compared with mice, TCR sequences shared between patients were less clear, possibly partly because of HLA diversity across the patient population.

The library relied on the immunoSEQ multiplex PCR assay. To provide template for TCR sequencing, every sample had RNA extracted and reverse transcribed into cDNA. First-strand cDNA was synthesized with SuperScript III using a 2:1 mix of oligo-dT and random hexamers. A synthetic immune receptor repertoire was used to gauge amplification bias, and whatever bias remained was removed computationally. The original pipeline was this. Raw reads were preprocessed to remove errors, and CDR3 was defined by IMGT conventions from the conserved cysteine to phenylalanine. Clonality was calculated as 1 minus Shannon entropy normalized by log2 of the number of productive unique TCRs. CD4 or CD8 identity of scalp clones was inferred by cross-referencing scalp TCRbeta sequences with sorted blood CD4 and CD8 repertoires. TCRdb holds this immuneACCESS table with in-frame rearrangements only. Some clones are missing; in checked studies, unresolved V genes explain under half, and the rest has no known cause. From that table come the V and J calls and clone size; the DNA was used to work out D and trimming. Here the sample has tens of thousands of clones; 55% to 65% occur a single time. The ten largest clones add up to roughly 18% of the sample.

According to the study, the label for this sample's time point signals: baseline before oral tofacitinib. Peripheral blood and lesional scalp punch biopsies were obtained from patients with alopecia areata. PBMCs were isolated by density centrifugation and stained for CD3, CD4 and CD8, and CD4+ and CD8+ T cells were sorted on a FACSAria. Taken from the germline V gene (reference sequence), the CDR1 and CDR2 loops are GTSNPN and SVGIG. Trimming costs V 3 bases and J 4 bases, and their ends lie 10 bases apart. The CDR3 holds 13 amino acids from the cysteine to the phenylalanine. Only the CDR3 region is kept as DNA, spanning 39 bases read in frame from base 1. A remark on this clone: Its specific antigen is unknown. Nothing much larger sits one base from this clone, and base qualities are not available.

The sequence joins TRBV30 to TRBJ2-1; the D gene remains uncertain. This clonotype originated in a human donor with alopecia areata. Sample: CD8+ T cells sorted from blood, taken at week 0. This receptor carries the CDR3 CAWSPDGYNEQFF. The nucleotide sequence is TGTGCCTGGAGCCCGGACGGATACAATGAGCAGTTCTTC.